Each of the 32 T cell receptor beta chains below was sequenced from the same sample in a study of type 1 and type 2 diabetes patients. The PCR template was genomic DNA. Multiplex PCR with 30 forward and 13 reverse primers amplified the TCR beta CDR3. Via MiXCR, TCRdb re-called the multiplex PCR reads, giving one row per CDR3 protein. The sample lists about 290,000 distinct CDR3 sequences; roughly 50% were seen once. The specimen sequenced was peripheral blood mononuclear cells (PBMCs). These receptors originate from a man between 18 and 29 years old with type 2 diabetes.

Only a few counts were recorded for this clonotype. As DNA, the CDR3 is TGCGCCAGCCGCCAAGGGACAGGGGGCACTGAAGCTTTCTTT. This codes for CASRQGTGGTEAFF. The J gene is TRBJ1-1, the V gene TRBV10-2; 11 nucleotides align to TRBD1. This CDR3 is 14 amino acids long. CDR1 and CDR2 from the germline V gene are WSHSY and SAAADI. V lost 8 bases and J lost 4; bases outside the gene matches: 6.

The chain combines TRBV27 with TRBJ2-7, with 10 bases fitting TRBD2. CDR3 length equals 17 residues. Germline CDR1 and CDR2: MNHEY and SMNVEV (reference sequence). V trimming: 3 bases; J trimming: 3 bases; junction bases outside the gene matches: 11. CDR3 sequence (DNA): TGTGCCAGCAGTTTCCACCCTCCTAGCGGGAGCTTCTACGAGCAGTACTTC. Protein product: CASSFHPPSGSFYEQYF.

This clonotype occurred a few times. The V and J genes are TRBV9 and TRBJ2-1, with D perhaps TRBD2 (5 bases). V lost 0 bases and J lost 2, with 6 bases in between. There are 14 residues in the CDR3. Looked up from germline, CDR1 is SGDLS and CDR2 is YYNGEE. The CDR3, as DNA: TGTGCCAGCAGCGTAGCGGGGACCTACAATGAGCAGTTCTTC. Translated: CASSVAGTYNEQFF.

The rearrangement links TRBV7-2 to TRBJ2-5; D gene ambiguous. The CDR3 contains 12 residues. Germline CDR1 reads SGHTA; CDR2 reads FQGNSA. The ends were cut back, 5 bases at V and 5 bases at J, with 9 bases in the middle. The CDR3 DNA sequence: TGTGCCAGCAGCCACAGACCCGAGACCCAGTACTTC. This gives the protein CASSHRPETQYF.

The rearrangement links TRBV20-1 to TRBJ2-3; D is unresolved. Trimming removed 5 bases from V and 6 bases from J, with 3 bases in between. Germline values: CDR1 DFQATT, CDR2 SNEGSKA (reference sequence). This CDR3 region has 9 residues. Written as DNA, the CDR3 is TGCAGTGCTCCGGATACGCAGTATTTT. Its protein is CSAPDTQYF.

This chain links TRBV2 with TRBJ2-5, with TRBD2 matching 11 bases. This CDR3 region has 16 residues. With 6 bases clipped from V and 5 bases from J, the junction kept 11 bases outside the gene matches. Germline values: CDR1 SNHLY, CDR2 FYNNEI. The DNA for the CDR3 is TGTGCCAGCAGCTCCCCGACTAGCGGGGCTGGTGAGACCCAGTACTTC. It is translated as CASSSPTSGAGETQYF. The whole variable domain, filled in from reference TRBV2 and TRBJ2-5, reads EPEVTQTPSHQVTQMGQEVILRCVPISNHLYFYWYRQILGQKVEFLVSFYNNEISEKSEIFDDQFSVERPDGSNFTLKIRSTKLEDSAMYFCASSSPTSGAGETQYFGPGTRLLVL.

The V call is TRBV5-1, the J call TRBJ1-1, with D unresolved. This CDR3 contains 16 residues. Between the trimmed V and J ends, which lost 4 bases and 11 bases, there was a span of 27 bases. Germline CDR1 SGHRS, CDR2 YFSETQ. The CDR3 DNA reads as TGCGCCAGCAGCCCCAGGTTGGATGGCTTTGAGAGAGAGGCTTTCTTT. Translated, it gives CASSPRLDGFEREAFF.

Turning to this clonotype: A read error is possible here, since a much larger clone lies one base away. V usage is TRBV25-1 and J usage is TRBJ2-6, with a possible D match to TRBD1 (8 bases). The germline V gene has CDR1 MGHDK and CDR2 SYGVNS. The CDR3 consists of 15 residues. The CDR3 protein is CASSIQGGGANALTF. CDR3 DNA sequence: TGTGCCAGCAGTATACAGGGGGGAGGGGCCAACGCCCTGACTTTC. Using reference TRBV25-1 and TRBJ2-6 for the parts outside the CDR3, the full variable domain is EADIYQTPRYLVIGTGKKITLECSQTMGHDKMYWYQQDPGMELHLIHYSYGVNSTEKGDLSSESTVSRIRTEHFPLTLESARPSHTSQYLCASSIQGGGANALTFGAGSRLTVL.

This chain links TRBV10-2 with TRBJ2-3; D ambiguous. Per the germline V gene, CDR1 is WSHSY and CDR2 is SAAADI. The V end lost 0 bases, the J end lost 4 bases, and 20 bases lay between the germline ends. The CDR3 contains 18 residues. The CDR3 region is CASSESNLLASYPDTQYF. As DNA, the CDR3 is TGCGCCAGCAGTGAGTCAAATCTACTTGCATCTTATCCAGATACGCAGTATTTT.

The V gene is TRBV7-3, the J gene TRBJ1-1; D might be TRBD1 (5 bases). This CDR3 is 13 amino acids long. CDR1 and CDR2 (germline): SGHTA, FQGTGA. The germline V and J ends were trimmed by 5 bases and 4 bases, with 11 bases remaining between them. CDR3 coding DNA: TGTGCCAGCAGCCCCCCAGGGTCCACTGAAGCTTTCTTT. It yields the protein CASSPPGSTEAFF.

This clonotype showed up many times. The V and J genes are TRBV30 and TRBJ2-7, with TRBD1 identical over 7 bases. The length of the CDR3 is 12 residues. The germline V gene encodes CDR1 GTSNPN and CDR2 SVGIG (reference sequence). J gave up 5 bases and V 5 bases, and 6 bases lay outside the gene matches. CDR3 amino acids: CAWDRDVDEQYF. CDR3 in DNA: TGTGCCTGGGACAGGGACGTAGACGAGCAGTACTTC.

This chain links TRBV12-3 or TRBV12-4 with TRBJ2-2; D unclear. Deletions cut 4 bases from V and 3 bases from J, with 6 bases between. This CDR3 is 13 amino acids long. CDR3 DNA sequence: TGTGCCAGCAGTTGGGTCGACACCGGGGAGCTGTTTTTT. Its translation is CASSWVDTGELFF.

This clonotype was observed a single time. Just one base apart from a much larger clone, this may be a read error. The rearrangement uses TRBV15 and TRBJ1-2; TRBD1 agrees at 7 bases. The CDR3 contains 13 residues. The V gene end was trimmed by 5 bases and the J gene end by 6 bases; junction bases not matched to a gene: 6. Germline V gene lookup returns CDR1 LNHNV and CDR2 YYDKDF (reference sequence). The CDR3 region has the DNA TGTGCCACCAGCCATGACAGGGTTGATGGCTACACCTTC. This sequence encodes CATSHDRVDGYTF.

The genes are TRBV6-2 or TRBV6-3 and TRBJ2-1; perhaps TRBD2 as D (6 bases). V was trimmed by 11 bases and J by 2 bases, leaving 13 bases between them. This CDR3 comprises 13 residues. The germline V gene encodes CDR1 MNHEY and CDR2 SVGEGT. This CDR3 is CAGRETAYNEQFF. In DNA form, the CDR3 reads TGTGCCGGGCGGGAAACGGCCTACAATGAGCAGTTCTTC.

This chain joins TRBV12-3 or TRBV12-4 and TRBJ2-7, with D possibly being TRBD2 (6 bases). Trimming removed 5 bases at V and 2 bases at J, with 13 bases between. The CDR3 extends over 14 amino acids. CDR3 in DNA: TGTGCCAGCAGTAACAGACTAGTCCCCTACGAGCAGTACTTC. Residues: CASSNRLVPYEQYF.

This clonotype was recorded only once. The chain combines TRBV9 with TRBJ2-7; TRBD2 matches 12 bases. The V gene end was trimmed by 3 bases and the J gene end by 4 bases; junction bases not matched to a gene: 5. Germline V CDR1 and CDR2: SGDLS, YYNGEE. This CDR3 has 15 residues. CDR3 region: CASSALAGGPYEQYF. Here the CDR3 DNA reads TGTGCCAGCAGCGCCCTAGCGGGAGGGCCTTACGAGCAGTACTTC. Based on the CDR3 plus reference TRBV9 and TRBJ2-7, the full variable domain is DSGVTQTPKHLITATGQRVTLRCSPRSGDLSVYWYQQSLDQGLQFLIQYYNGEERAKGNILERFSAQQFPDLHSELNLSSLELGDSALYFCASSALAGGPYEQYFGPGTRLTVT.

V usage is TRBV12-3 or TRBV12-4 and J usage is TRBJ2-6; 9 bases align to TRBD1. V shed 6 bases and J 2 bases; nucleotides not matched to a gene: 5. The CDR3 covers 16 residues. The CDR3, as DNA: TGTGCCAGCAGCCGGACAGGGGTGGCTGGGGCCAACGTCCTGACTTTC. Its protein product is CASSRTGVAGANVLTF.

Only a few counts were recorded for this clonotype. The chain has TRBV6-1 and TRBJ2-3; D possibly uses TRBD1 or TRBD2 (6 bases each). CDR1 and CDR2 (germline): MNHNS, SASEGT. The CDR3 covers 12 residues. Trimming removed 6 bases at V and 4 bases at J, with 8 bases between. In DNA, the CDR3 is TGTGCCAGCAGGGGGGGCGCAGATACGCAGTATTTT. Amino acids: CASRGGADTQYF.

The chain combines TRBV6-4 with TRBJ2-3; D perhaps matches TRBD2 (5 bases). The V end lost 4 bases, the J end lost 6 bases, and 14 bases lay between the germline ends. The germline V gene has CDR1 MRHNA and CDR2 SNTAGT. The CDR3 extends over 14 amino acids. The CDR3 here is CASSGLHSSDTQYF. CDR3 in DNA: TGTGCCAGCAGTGGACTACACAGCTCGGATACGCAGTATTTT.

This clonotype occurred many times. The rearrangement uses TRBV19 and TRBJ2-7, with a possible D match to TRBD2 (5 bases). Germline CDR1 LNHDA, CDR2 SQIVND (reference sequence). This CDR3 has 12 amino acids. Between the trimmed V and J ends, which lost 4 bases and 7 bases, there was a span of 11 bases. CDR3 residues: CASSTGGYEQYF. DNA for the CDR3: TGTGCCAGTAGTACCGGCGGGTATGAGCAGTACTTC.

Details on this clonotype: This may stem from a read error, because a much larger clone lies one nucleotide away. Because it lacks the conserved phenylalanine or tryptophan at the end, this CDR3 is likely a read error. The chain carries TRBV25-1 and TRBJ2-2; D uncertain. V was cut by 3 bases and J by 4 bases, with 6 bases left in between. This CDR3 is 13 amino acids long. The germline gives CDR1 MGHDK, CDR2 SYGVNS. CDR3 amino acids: CASSDDGTGELFL. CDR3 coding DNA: TGTGCCAGCAGTGACGACGGCACCGGGGAGCTGTTTTTA.

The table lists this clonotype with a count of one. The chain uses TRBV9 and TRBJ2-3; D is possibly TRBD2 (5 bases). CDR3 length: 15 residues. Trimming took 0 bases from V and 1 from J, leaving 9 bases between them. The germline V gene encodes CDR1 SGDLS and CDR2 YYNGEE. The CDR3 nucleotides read TGTGCCAGCAGCGTAGATGGGAGTGGCACAGATACGCAGTATTTT. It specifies CASSVDGSGTDTQYF. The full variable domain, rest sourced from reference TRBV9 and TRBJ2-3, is DSGVTQTPKHLITATGQRVTLRCSPRSGDLSVYWYQQSLDQGLQFLIQYYNGEERAKGNILERFSAQQFPDLHSELNLSSLELGDSALYFCASSVDGSGTDTQYFGPGTRLTVL.

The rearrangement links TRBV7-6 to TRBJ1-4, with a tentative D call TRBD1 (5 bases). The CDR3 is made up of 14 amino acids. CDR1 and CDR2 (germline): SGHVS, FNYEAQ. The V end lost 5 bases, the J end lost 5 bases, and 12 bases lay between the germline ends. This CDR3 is CASSPRGINEKLFF. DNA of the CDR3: TGTGCCAGCAGCCCAAGGGGTATAAATGAAAAACTGTTTTTT.

The CDR3 nucleotides read TGCGCCAGCAGTGAGTCCGATGTCGGGTCCTACGAGCAGTACTTC. Its protein is CASSESDVGSYEQYF. The chain employs TRBV10-1 and TRBJ2-7; D remains unclear. The germline gives CDR1 WNHNN, CDR2 SYGVQD (reference sequence). V lost 0 bases and J 1 base, leaving 10 bases between the germline ends. The CDR3 is made up of 15 amino acids.

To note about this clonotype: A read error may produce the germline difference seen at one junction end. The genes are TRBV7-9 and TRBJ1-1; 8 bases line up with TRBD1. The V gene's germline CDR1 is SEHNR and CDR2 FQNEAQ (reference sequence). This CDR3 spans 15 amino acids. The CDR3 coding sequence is TGCGCCAGCAGCCAAGATGCAGGGGGCTGGGATGAAGCTTTCTTT. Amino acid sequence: CASSQDAGGWDEAFF.

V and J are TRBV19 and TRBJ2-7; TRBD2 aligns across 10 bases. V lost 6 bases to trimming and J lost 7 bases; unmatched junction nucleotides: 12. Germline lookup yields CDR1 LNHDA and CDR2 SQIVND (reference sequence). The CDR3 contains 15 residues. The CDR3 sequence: CASSLGVAGGSEQYF. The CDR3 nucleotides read TGTGCCAGTAGCCTCGGGGTAGCGGGAGGTAGTGAGCAGTACTTC.

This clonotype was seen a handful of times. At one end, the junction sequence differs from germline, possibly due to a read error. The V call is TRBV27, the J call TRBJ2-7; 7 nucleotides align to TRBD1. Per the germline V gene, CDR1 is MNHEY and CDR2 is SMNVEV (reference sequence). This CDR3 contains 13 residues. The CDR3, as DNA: TGTGCCACCAGTGCCGCGACAGGGCCCGAGCAGTACTTC. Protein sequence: CATSAATGPEQYF.

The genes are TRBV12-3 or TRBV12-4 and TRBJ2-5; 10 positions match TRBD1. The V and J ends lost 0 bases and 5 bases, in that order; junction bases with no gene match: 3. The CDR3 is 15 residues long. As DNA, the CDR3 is TGTGCCAGCAGTTTAGCGCGGGACAGGGGTGAGACCCAGTACTTC. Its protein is CASSLARDRGETQYF.

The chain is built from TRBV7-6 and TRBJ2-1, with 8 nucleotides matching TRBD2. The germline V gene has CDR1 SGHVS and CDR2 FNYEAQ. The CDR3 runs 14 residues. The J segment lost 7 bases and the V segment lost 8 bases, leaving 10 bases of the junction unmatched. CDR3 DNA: TGTGCCAGCCCAAGGGGACTAGTAGGGAATGAGCAGTTCTTC. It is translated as CASPRGLVGNEQFF.

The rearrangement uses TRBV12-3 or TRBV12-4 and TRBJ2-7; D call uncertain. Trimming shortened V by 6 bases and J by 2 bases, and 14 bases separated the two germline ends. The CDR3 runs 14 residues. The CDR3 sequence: CASSVSTDTYEQYF. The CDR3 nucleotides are TGTGCCAGCAGCGTATCAACGGATACCTACGAGCAGTACTTC.

DNA of the CDR3: TGTGCCAGTAGTCAATCTGCAACTAATGAAAAACTGTTTTTT. This translates into CASSQSATNEKLFF. The chain carries TRBV19 and TRBJ1-4, with D unclear. V was clipped by 5 bases and J by 0 bases, with 7 bases between them. The germline gives CDR1 LNHDA, CDR2 SQIVND (reference sequence). The CDR3 runs 14 residues.

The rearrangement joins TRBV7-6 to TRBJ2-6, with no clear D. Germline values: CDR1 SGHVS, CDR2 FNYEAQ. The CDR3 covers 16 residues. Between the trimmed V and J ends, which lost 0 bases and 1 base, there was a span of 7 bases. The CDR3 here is CASSLAPGSGANVLTF. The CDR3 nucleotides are TGTGCCAGCAGCTTAGCGCCGGGTTCTGGGGCCAACGTCCTGACTTTC. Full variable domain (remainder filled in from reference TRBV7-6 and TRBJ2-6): GAGVSQSPRYKVTKRGQDVALRCDPISGHVSLYWYRQALGQGPEFLTYFNYEAQQDKSGLPNDRFSAERPEGSISTLTIQRTEQRDSAMYRCASSLAPGSGANVLTFGAGSRLTVL.